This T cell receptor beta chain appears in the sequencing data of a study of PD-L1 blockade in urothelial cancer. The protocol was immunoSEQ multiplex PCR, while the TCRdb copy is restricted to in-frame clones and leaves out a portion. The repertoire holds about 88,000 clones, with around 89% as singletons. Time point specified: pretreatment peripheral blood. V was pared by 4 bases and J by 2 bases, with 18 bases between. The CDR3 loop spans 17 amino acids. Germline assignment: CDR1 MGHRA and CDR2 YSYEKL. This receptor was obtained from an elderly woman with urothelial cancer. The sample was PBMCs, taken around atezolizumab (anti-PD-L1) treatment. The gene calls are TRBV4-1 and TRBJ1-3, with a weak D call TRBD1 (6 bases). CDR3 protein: CASSPGQSKMAGNTIYF. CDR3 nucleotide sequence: TGCGCCAGCAGCCCCGGACAGTCTAAGATGGCTGGAAACACCATATATTTT.